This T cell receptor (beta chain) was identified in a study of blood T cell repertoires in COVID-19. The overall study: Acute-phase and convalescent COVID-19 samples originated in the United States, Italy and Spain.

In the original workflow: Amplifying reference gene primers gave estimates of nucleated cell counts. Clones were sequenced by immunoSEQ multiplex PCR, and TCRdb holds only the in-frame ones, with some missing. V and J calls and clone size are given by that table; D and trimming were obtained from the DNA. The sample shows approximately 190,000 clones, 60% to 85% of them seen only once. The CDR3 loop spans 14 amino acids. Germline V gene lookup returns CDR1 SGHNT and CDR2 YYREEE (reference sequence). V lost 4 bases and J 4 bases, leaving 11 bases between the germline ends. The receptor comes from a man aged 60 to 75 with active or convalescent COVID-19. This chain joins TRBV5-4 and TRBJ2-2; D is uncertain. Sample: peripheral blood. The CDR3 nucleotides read TGTGCCAGCAGCCCCCAGACTGGCACCGGGGAGCTGTTTTTT. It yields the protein CASSPQTGTGELFF.